The 2 T cell receptor beta chains below come from one sample, sequenced in a study of T cells after yellow fever vaccination. TCRdb recomputed calls from the 5' RACE reads with MiXCR, one row per CDR3 protein. The table lists approximately 550,000 distinct CDR3 sequences, about a fifth of them singletons. The sequencing here drew on PBMCs, taken 15 days after the yellow fever booster vaccination. All receptors come from a man aged 25 to 45 who received the YFV17D yellow fever vaccine.

The V call is TRBV7-2, the J call TRBJ1-2, with D uncertain. V lost 5 bases and J 3 bases, leaving 10 bases between the germline ends. This CDR3 is 13 amino acids long. Per germline, CDR1 SGHTA and CDR2 FQGNSA. CDR3 amino acids: CASSTQWDYGYTF. Here the CDR3 DNA reads TGTGCCAGCAGCACACAGTGGGACTATGGCTACACCTTC.

This chain connects TRBV12-3 or TRBV12-4 to TRBJ2-1; 9 bases map to TRBD1. The CDR3 consists of 14 residues. J was trimmed by 8 bases and V by 5 bases; bases with no gene match: 7. For the CDR3, the DNA is TGTGCCAGCAGTATTCCGGGACAGGGTTATGAGCAGTTCTTC. Its protein is CASSIPGQGYEQFF.